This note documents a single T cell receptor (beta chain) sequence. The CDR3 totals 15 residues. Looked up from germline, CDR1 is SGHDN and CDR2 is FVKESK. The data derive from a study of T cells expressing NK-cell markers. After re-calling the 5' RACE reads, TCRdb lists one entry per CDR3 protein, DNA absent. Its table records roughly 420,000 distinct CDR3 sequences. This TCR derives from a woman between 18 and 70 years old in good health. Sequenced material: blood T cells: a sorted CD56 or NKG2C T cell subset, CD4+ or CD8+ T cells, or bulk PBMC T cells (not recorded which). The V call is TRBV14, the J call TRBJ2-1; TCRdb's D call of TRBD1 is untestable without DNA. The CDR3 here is CASSQLQRGDNEQFF.